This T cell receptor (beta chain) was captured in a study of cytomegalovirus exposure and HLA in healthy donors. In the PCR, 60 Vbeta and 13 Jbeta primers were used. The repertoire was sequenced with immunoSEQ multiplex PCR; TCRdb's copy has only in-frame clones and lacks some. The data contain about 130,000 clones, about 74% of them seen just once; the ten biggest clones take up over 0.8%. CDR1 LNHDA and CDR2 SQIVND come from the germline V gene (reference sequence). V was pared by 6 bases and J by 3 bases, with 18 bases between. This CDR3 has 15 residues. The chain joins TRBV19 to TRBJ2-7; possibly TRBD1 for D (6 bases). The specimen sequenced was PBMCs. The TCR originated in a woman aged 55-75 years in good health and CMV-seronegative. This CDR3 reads CASRLRGGYNYEQYF. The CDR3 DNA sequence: TGTGCCAGTAGGCTCAGGGGCGGATATAACTACGAGCAGTACTTC.